This is a list of T cell receptor beta chains from one sample in a study of blood T cell repertoires in COVID-19. The protocol was immunoSEQ multiplex PCR, while the TCRdb copy is restricted to in-frame clones and leaves out a portion. The repertoire holds approximately 200,000 clones, with about four fifths as singletons. Sequenced material: PBMCs or T cells enriched from blood (not recorded which). These receptor sequences come from a man in his forties who had recovered from COVID-19. Each CDR3 is given with its conserved first and last residue. The D gene is left open where the match is weak. Clone size is given for some rows only: seen once, a few or many times, or a class if the clone is expanded.

CASSLSGSHNEQFF,TGTGCCAGTAGTTTGAGCGGGTCGCACAATGAGCAGTTCTTC,TRBJ2-1,-,TRBV19,-
CASSLGQGGTEAFF,TGTGCCAGCAGCTTGGGACAGGGCGGCACTGAAGCTTTCTTT,TRBJ1-1,TRBD1,TRBV5-4,-
CAWSVRGVGEKLFF,TGTGCCTGGAGTGTGCGGGGGGTCGGGGAAAAACTGTTTTTT,TRBJ1-4,-,TRBV30,few
CASSGQGGLYTF,TGTGCCAGCAGTGGGCAGGGGGGTCTCTACACCTTC,TRBJ1-2,TRBD1,TRBV2,-
CASSLRSGRTDTQYF,TGCGCCAGCAGCTTACGTAGCGGGCGCACAGATACGCAGTATTTT,TRBJ2-3,TRBD2,TRBV5-1,once
CASSYPRLGGYYNEQFF,TGTGCCAGCAGCTATCCCAGGTTGGGGGGGTACTACAATGAGCAGTTCTTC,TRBJ2-1,TRBD2,TRBV14,-
CASRRDGNTGELFF,TGTGCCAGCAGGCGGGATGGGAACACCGGGGAGCTGTTTTTT,TRBJ2-2,-,TRBV27,-
CASSPTYGSHNEQFF,TGTGCCAGCAGCCCCACTTACGGGAGCCACAATGAGCAGTTCTTC,TRBJ2-1,-,TRBV27,-
CSAQQGNEQYF,TGCAGTGCTCAACAGGGTAACGAGCAGTACTTC,TRBJ2-7,-,TRBV20-1,-
CASSFLHDQPQHF,TGTGCCAGCAGTTTCTTACACGATCAGCCCCAGCATTTT,TRBJ1-5,-,TRBV27,-